A single sample is the source of the 27 T cell receptor beta chains below, sequenced in a study of T-cell reconstitution after alpha-beta-depleted transplantation in children. The TCRbeta library incorporated unique molecular identifiers. TCRdb ran MiXCR on the PCR reads and lists one entry per CDR3 protein. Of 80,000 to 100,000 distinct CDR3 sequences in the sample, about a quarter were seen once. Sequencing was performed on PBMCs, taken before TCRalphabeta/CD19-depleted stem cell transplant. These receptors were taken from a boy aged 2 to 10 with acute lymphoblastic leukemia, due to receive a stem cell transplant.

Points on this clonotype: A single base separates this from a much larger clone, so it may be a read error. The rearrangement joins TRBV5-4 to TRBJ2-7; tentatively, D is TRBD2 (6 bases). V was shortened by 3 bases and J by 2 bases, with 6 bases between the two germline ends. CDR1 is SGHNT, CDR2 YYREEE, per germline (reference sequence). The CDR3 consists of 12 residues. The CDR3 loop is CASSWGAYEQYF. CDR3 in DNA: TGTGCCAGCAGCTGGGGGGCCTACGAGCAGTACTTC.

The CDR3 DNA reads as TGTGCCAGCAGTGATGGGCAGGGATTTAACTATGGCTACACCTTC. It translates to CASSDGQGFNYGYTF. The rearrangement joins TRBV2 to TRBJ1-2; tentative D call: TRBD1 (5 bases). V lost 3 bases and J 1 base, leaving 12 bases between the germline ends. CDR1 and CDR2 (germline): SNHLY, FYNNEI. There are 15 residues in the CDR3.

The gene calls are TRBV20-1 and TRBJ2-7; D is unclear. This CDR3 is built from 14 residues. Germline V gene data show CDR1 as DFQATT and CDR2 as SNEGSKA (reference sequence). V lost 0 bases and J 2 bases, leaving 11 bases between the germline ends. The CDR3 loop is CSARDSGTTYEQYF. The CDR3 region has the DNA TGCAGTGCTAGAGATTCGGGCACCACCTACGAGCAGTACTTC.

This clonotype has a count of ten or more. The chain uses TRBV27 and TRBJ2-3; the match to TRBD2 covers 7 bases. Trimming at V came to 5 bases and at J to 1 base, leaving 9 bases not matched to a gene. In germline, CDR1 is MNHEY, CDR2 SMNVEV (reference sequence). The CDR3 length is 16 residues. Here the CDR3 DNA reads TGTGCCAGCAGTACACGGGGGGTTTTAGGCACAGATACGCAGTATTTT. This encodes CASSTRGVLGTDTQYF.

This CDR3 is CSASGQGPYEQYF. The CDR3 DNA is TGCAGTGCTAGTGGACAGGGCCCCTACGAGCAGTACTTC. The chain combines TRBV20-1 with TRBJ2-7; 8 nucleotides match TRBD1. Losses at the gene ends were 3 bases for V and 2 bases for J; bases not matched to a gene: 3. Per the germline V gene, CDR1 is DFQATT and CDR2 is SNEGSKA (reference sequence). The CDR3 consists of 13 residues.

This clonotype appeared a single time. This chain connects TRBV5-1 to TRBJ2-5; D is perhaps TRBD2 (5 bases). This CDR3 spans 15 amino acids. With 2 bases removed from V and 3 bases from J, the gap between germline ends came to 14 bases. Germline CDR1 and CDR2: SGHRS and YFSETQ. The CDR3 sequence: CASSFTRRPEETQYF. The DNA of the CDR3 is TGCGCCAGCAGCTTTACCCGGAGGCCAGAAGAGACCCAGTACTTC. The full variable domain, completed using reference TRBV5-1 and TRBJ2-5, is KAGVTQTPRYLIKTRGQQVTLSCSPISGHRSVSWYQQTPGQGLQFLFEYFSETQRNKGNFPGRFSGRQFSNSRSEMNVSTLELGDSALYLCASSFTRRPEETQYFGPGTRLLVL.

This clonotype was seen ten or more times. The chain has TRBV2 and TRBJ2-7; weak D call: TRBD1 (6 bases). The germline gives CDR1 SNHLY, CDR2 FYNNEI. The V end was cut by 7 bases, the J end by 3 bases, with 13 bases between. The CDR3 loop spans 13 amino acids. The CDR3 here is CASKWQGIYEQYF. The CDR3 region has the DNA TGTGCCAGCAAGTGGCAGGGGATCTACGAGCAGTACTTC. Supplemented by reference TRBV2 and TRBJ2-7, the full variable domain reads EPEVTQTPSHQVTQMGQEVILRCVPISNHLYFYWYRQILGQKVEFLVSFYNNEISEKSEIFDDQFSVERPDGSNFTLKIRSTKLEDSAMYFCASKWQGIYEQYFGPGTRLTVT.

The chain is built from TRBV27 and TRBJ2-1; TRBD2 agrees at 7 bases. In germline, CDR1 is MNHEY, CDR2 SMNVEV (reference sequence). V was pared by 1 base and J by 8 bases, with 5 bases of the junction left unmatched. CDR3 size: 14 residues. CDR3 residues: CASSLLGGVDEQFF. In DNA form, the CDR3 reads TGTGCCAGCAGTTTATTGGGGGGGGTGGATGAGCAGTTCTTC.

The CDR3 DNA reads TGTGCCAGCAGCCAAGAGATCCCGGGACTAGCAACAGATACGCAGTATTTT. Residues: CASSQEIPGLATDTQYF. V and J are TRBV3-1 and TRBJ2-3, with 9 bases matching TRBD2. The J segment lost 3 bases and the V segment lost 0 bases, leaving 7 bases of the junction unmatched. This CDR3 is built from 17 residues. Germline V gene sequence: CDR1 LGHDT, CDR2 YNNKEL (reference sequence).

The genes are TRBV20-1 and TRBJ2-1, with 9 bases aligning to TRBD2. CDR1 and CDR2 from the germline V gene are DFQATT and SNEGSKA (reference sequence). J lost 7 bases, V lost 6 bases, and 4 bases had no gene match. The CDR3 length is 12 residues. For the CDR3, the DNA is TGCAGTGCGACAAGCGGGAGGAATGAGCAGTTCTTC. As protein: CSATSGRNEQFF.

This clonotype was seen more than once but under ten times. The J gene is TRBJ2-3, the V gene TRBV29-1; D might be TRBD1 (6 bases). Germline assignment: CDR1 SQVTM and CDR2 ANQGSEA. CDR3 length equals 15 residues. Trimming stripped 3 bases from V and 2 bases from J, with 15 bases between. CDR3 region: CSVEGGQTNTDTQYF. The CDR3 nucleotides are TGCAGCGTTGAGGGTGGACAGACCAACACAGATACGCAGTATTTT.

There are a few counts of this clonotype. The chain joins TRBV28 to TRBJ1-5, with D possibly being TRBD1 (6 bases). The V end was cut by 6 bases, the J end by 5 bases, with 20 bases between. Germline V lookup: CDR1 MDHEN, CDR2 SYDVKM. This CDR3 is 16 amino acids long. CDR3 loop: CASSPPGHLLYQPQHF. CDR3 DNA sequence: TGTGCCAGCAGCCCTCCGGGACACCTCTTGTATCAGCCCCAGCATTTT.

This clonotype has at least ten counts. This rearrangement joins TRBV5-1 to TRBJ2-5, with no clear D. This CDR3 contains 15 residues. The V end lost 0 bases, the J end lost 5 bases, and 14 bases lay between the germline ends. Germline-derived CDR1 and CDR2 are SGHRS and YFSETQ. The CDR3: CASSLEGGVWETQYF. Here the CDR3 DNA reads TGCGCCAGCAGCTTGGAGGGCGGAGTCTGGGAGACCCAGTACTTC.

The rearrangement uses TRBV7-2 and TRBJ1-5, with D unresolved. This CDR3 is 14 amino acids long. Germline V gene sequence: CDR1 SGHTA, CDR2 FQGNSA. V was cut by 2 bases and J by 2 bases, with 7 bases left in between. CDR3 coding DNA: TGTGCCAGCAGCTTACGAATAGGCAATCAGCCCCAGCATTTT. This translates into CASSLRIGNQPQHF.

This clonotype was recorded many times. V gene TRBV20-1 combines with J gene TRBJ1-1; D gene ambiguous. The CDR3 totals 11 residues. Trimming pared 5 bases from V and 0 bases from J, leaving 4 bases between. Looked up from germline, CDR1 is DFQATT and CDR2 is SNEGSKA (reference sequence). The CDR3 spells CSAVLNTEAFF. CDR3 coding DNA: TGCAGTGCTGTTCTGAACACTGAAGCTTTCTTT.

This clonotype was seen many times. V is TRBV4-1 and J is TRBJ2-1; D is unclear. The CDR3 totals 16 residues. Germline lookup yields CDR1 MGHRA and CDR2 YSYEKL. V was shortened by 1 base and J by 0 bases, with 10 bases between the two germline ends. DNA of the CDR3: TGCGCCAGCAGCCAAGTCAACTTAATCTCCTACAATGAGCAGTTCTTC. Residues: CASSQVNLISYNEQFF.

The chain employs TRBV4-3 and TRBJ2-3; possibly TRBD1 or TRBD2 for D (5 bases each). CDR3 length equals 16 residues. Germline values: CDR1 LGHNA, CDR2 YSLEER. Trimming removed 0 bases from V and 1 base from J, with 11 bases in between. The CDR3 DNA reads TGCGCCAGCAGCCAAGATGGCAGGGACGGCACAGATACGCAGTATTTT. This translates into CASSQDGRDGTDTQYF.

Relative to its sample, this clonotype is medium-sized. The J gene is TRBJ1-1, the V gene TRBV28; 7 nucleotides line up with TRBD1. This CDR3 comprises 15 residues. Germline CDR1 reads MDHEN; CDR2 reads SYDVKM. V was clipped by 11 bases and J by 8 bases; unmatched bases: 20. CDR3 in amino acids: CAARNFPGGLEEAFF. For the CDR3, the DNA is TGTGCCGCGAGGAACTTCCCAGGGGGGCTAGAGGAAGCTTTCTTT.

There are a few counts of this clonotype. The chain carries TRBV20-1 and TRBJ1-5; the match to TRBD1 covers 9 bases. The junction had 11 bases not matched to a gene; V was cut back by 3 bases and J by 11 bases. This CDR3 contains 14 residues. CDR1 DFQATT and CDR2 SNEGSKA come from the germline V gene (reference sequence). For the CDR3, the DNA is TGCAGTGCTAGTATTGCTGGACAGGGGCGGGCCCAGCATTTT. Amino acids: CSASIAGQGRAQHF.

In this sample, this clonotype turned up many times. V usage is TRBV27 and J usage is TRBJ2-1, with D unresolved. Trimming removed 6 bases at V and 9 bases at J, with 21 bases between. CDR1 and CDR2 from the germline V gene are MNHEY and SMNVEV (reference sequence). The CDR3 runs 15 residues. The CDR3 is CASSPPSPTIFEQFF. DNA of the CDR3: TGTGCCAGCAGCCCCCCGAGTCCCACCATTTTTGAGCAGTTCTTC.

The rearrangement links TRBV7-2 to TRBJ2-5, with D maybe TRBD1 (6 bases). Trimming removed 5 bases at V and 9 bases at J, with 25 bases between. The length of the CDR3 is 16 residues. CDR1 and CDR2 from the germline V gene are SGHTA and FQGNSA. CDR3 protein: CASSRVLQGTGMAQYF. CDR3 bases: TGTGCCAGCAGCCGAGTATTACAGGGAACGGGGATGGCCCAGTACTTC. Looking up the rest from reference TRBV7-2 and TRBJ2-5 gives the full variable domain: GAGVSQSPSNKVTEKGKDVELRCDPISGHTALYWYRQSLGQGLEFLIYFQGNSAPDKSGLPSDRFSAERTGGSVSTLTIQRTQQEDSAVYLCASSRVLQGTGMAQYFGPGTRLLVL.

The chain combines TRBV7-3 with TRBJ2-1, with a weak D call TRBD2 (6 bases). V gave up 2 bases and J gave up 4 bases, with 12 bases separating them. Germline V gene sequence: CDR1 SGHTA, CDR2 FQGTGA. The CDR3 covers 15 residues. The CDR3 nucleotides are TGTGCCAGCAGCTTATACGGAGGGGTATACAATGAGCAGTTCTTC. Encoded protein: CASSLYGGVYNEQFF.

The rearrangement uses TRBV6-2 or TRBV6-3 and TRBJ2-1; 7 bases line up with TRBD2. Per the germline V gene, CDR1 is MNHEY and CDR2 is SVGEGT. The CDR3 is 12 residues long. V lost 8 bases to trimming and J lost 10 bases; unmatched junction nucleotides: 8. The CDR3 bases are TGTGCCAGCGGCCAGGCGGGAGCAGAGCAGTTCTTC. Amino acids: CASGQAGAEQFF.

V is TRBV20-1 and J is TRBJ2-3, with TRBD2 matching 7 bases. Germline CDR1 DFQATT, CDR2 SNEGSKA (reference sequence). The CDR3 contains 13 residues. The junction had 10 bases not matched to a gene; V was cut back by 8 bases and J by 5 bases. The CDR3: CSTLAEEEDTQYF. For the CDR3, the DNA is TGCAGTACCCTAGCGGAGGAGGAAGATACGCAGTATTTT.

This rearrangement joins TRBV28 to TRBJ2-7; 9 bases match TRBD1. With V trimmed by 6 bases and J by 2 bases, 5 bases remained unmatched. The CDR3 has 14 amino acids. The germline V gene encodes CDR1 MDHEN and CDR2 SYDVKM. In DNA, the CDR3 is TGTGCCAGCAGCAGGACAGGGGTGACCTACGAGCAGTACTTC. Translation gives CASSRTGVTYEQYF.

This clonotype was observed a few times. The rearrangement joins TRBV10-3 to TRBJ2-7; D might be TRBD2 (6 bases). From germline, CDR1 is ENHRY and CDR2 SYGVKD. This CDR3 comprises 15 residues. Deletions cut 4 bases from V and 4 bases from J, with 17 bases between. This chain's CDR3 is CAISAGDNQKYEQYF. CDR3 nucleotides: TGTGCCATCAGTGCGGGGGATAACCAAAAATACGAGCAGTACTTC.

This clonotype was seen ten or more times. This sequence joins TRBV28 and TRBJ2-7; D perhaps matches TRBD2 (5 bases). The CDR3 is made up of 16 amino acids. Germline V lookup: CDR1 MDHEN, CDR2 SYDVKM. V lost 3 bases to trimming and J lost 3 bases, with 18 bases between them. CDR3 nucleotide sequence: TGTGCCAGCAGTTTCGCCCTAGCCTTGTTGAGCTACGAGCAGTACTTC. This sequence encodes CASSFALALLSYEQYF.